This TCR beta chain was recorded in a study of cytomegalovirus exposure and HLA in healthy donors. General observations from the study: From TCR beta sequences, most subjects' HLA-A and HLA-B alleles were reportedly predicted accurately.

This CDR3 is 14 amino acids long. The germline V and J ends were trimmed by 4 bases and 4 bases, with 15 bases remaining between them. Germline CDR1 SGHRS, CDR2 YFSETQ. The PCR employed 60 Vbeta primers together with 13 Jbeta primers. Original processing notes: In a later analysis, 75 million to 95 million unique TCR beta chains included roughly 11 million shared by two or more donors. TCRdb's copy holds only in-frame clones and misses some; the assay was immunoSEQ multiplex PCR. Clone size and the V and J calls come from that table; the DNA yielded D and trimming. The profile covers about 98,000 clones, with about 80% appearing a single time and around 15% taken by the ten largest. Notes on this clone: The antigen is undetermined.

This receptor was taken from a man in his 60s in good health and CMV-seropositive. The specimen was PBMCs. The chain joins TRBV5-1 to TRBJ2-7, with a weak D call TRBD2 (5 bases). The CDR3 DNA reads TGCGCCAGCAGCACCCGGGATCATACATACGAGCAGTACTTC. Protein: CASSTRDHTYEQYF.